These 18 T cell receptor beta chains came from one sample sequenced in a study of T cells in Graves' hyperthyroidism and ophthalmopathy. RNA transcripts provided the source from which TCR beta CDR3 regions were amplified. An initial round of RT-PCR targeting the TCR CDR3 relied on the HTBI primer set. TCRdb itself ran the multiplex PCR reads through MiXCR, one entry per CDR3 protein. The table has about 290,000 distinct CDR3 sequences, 13% seen once; the top ten hold roughly 8.5%. The sample comprised blood. All receptors come from a woman in her thirties with Graves' hyperthyroidism that later progressed to Graves' ophthalmopathy.

This clonotype was observed at least ten times. The gene calls are TRBV27 and TRBJ2-1; 7 positions agree with TRBD1. This CDR3 contains 16 residues. Germline lookup yields CDR1 MNHEY and CDR2 SMNVEV (reference sequence). The V and J ends lost 8 bases and 5 bases, in that order; junction bases with no gene match: 15. Written as DNA, the CDR3 is TGTGCCAGCGGCACCCTTGGGCAGGGGGTAGACAATGAGCAGTTCTTC. Translation gives CASGTLGQGVDNEQFF.

This clonotype has a count of ten or more. The chain has TRBV12-3 or TRBV12-4 and TRBJ1-2, with a tentative D call TRBD1 (6 bases). This CDR3 spans 12 amino acids. V lost 10 bases to trimming and J lost 5 bases, with 14 bases between them. The CDR3 sequence is CANRQEGYGYTF. DNA of the CDR3: TGTGCCAACCGACAGGAAGGATATGGCTACACCTTC.

This clonotype was counted ten times or more. J is TRBJ1-5 and V is TRBV7-9; D not certain. This CDR3 spans 16 amino acids. Germline V gene lookup returns CDR1 SEHNR and CDR2 FQNEAQ (reference sequence). V was cut by 4 bases and J by 4 bases, with 17 bases left in between. In DNA form, the CDR3 reads TGTGCCAGCAGCTCCCTCGAGGCAGGTCGAAATCAGCCCCAGCATTTT. This codes for CASSSLEAGRNQPQHF.

This clonotype was picked up a small number of times. The chain uses TRBV4-3 and TRBJ1-1; no clear D gene. The CDR3 is made up of 16 amino acids. Germline CDR1 reads LGHNA; CDR2 reads YSLEER. Trimming took 1 base from V and 4 from J, leaving 16 bases between them. CDR3 in amino acids: CASSQGLGQERTEAFF. The CDR3 DNA reads as TGCGCCAGCAGCCAAGGTTTAGGGCAGGAGCGCACTGAAGCTTTCTTT.

A word on this clonotype: This clone may be a read error of a much larger clone one base away. The genes are TRBV27 and TRBJ1-1, with D possibly matching TRBD1 (6 bases). The CDR3 consists of 17 residues. Germline-derived CDR1 and CDR2 are MNHEY and SMNVEV (reference sequence). This CDR3 is CASSPGGFSLSNTEASF. The CDR3 bases are TGTGCCAGCAGTCCCGGGGGCTTCTCGTTATCAAACACTGAAGCTTCCTTT.

The chain employs TRBV20-1 and TRBJ2-2; 11 nucleotides agree with TRBD2. The ends lost 0 bases at V and 9 bases at J; junction bases unmatched: 9. Looked up from germline, CDR1 is DFQATT and CDR2 is SNEGSKA (reference sequence). The CDR3 length is 16 residues. The CDR3 nucleotides read TGCAGTGCTAGAGATATCACTAGCGGGAGCGGTAGGGAGCTGTTTTTT. Translated: CSARDITSGSGRELFF.

The chain recombines TRBV5-1 with TRBJ2-3, with 12 positions matching TRBD1. The germline gives CDR1 SGHRS, CDR2 YFSETQ. J gave up 5 bases and V 5 bases, and 9 bases lay outside the gene matches. CDR3 length: 16 residues. The CDR3 region is CASSFVGQGAKDTQYF. The CDR3 DNA reads as TGCGCCAGCAGTTTCGTGGGACAGGGGGCTAAAGATACGCAGTATTTT.

This clonotype has ten or more counts. The chain is built from TRBV5-1 and TRBJ2-3, with a possible D match to TRBD2 (5 bases). V was shortened by 1 base and J by 3 bases, with 15 bases between the two germline ends. CDR1 is SGHRS and CDR2 is YFSETQ in the germline V gene. This CDR3 comprises 16 residues. The CDR3 here is CASSLSAARRTDTQYF. The CDR3 DNA follows: TGCGCCAGCAGCTTGTCCGCTGCACGGAGGACAGATACGCAGTATTTT.

This clonotype was seen a few times. The V gene is TRBV28, the J gene TRBJ1-4; 7 nucleotides agree with TRBD1. This CDR3 comprises 16 residues. The germline V gene encodes CDR1 MDHEN and CDR2 SYDVKM. Trimming removed 5 bases from V and 0 bases from J; junction bases left unmatched: 6. The CDR3: CASSPDRASTNEKLFF. For the CDR3, the DNA is TGTGCCAGCAGTCCAGACAGGGCCTCAACTAATGAAAAACTGTTTTTT.

This clonotype was observed many times. The chain links TRBV20-1 to TRBJ1-1; 7 bases agree with TRBD1. Germline CDR1 reads DFQATT; CDR2 reads SNEGSKA (reference sequence). The CDR3 covers 12 residues. V was clipped by 4 bases and J by 4 bases; unmatched bases: 3. The CDR3 sequence: CSATQGSTEAFF. The CDR3 DNA reads TGCAGTGCTACACAGGGGAGCACTGAAGCTTTCTTT.

This clonotype came up many times. V gene TRBV7-2 combines with J gene TRBJ2-1, with D unclear. Germline loops: CDR1 SGHTA, CDR2 FQGNSA. V was pared by 0 bases and J by 3 bases, with 6 bases between. The CDR3 runs to 14 residues. CDR3 loop: CASSLAAFYNEQFF. CDR3 sequence (DNA): TGTGCCAGCAGCTTAGCAGCCTTCTACAATGAGCAGTTCTTC.

This clonotype is medium-sized. This chain joins TRBV3-1 and TRBJ1-1; D not certain. CDR1 is LGHDT and CDR2 is YNNKEL in the germline V gene (reference sequence). The V and J ends lost 1 base and 2 bases respectively, with 8 bases between them. This CDR3 is 14 amino acids long. The CDR3 loop is CASSQGRGNTEAFF. The CDR3 DNA sequence: TGTGCCAGCAGCCAAGGTCGGGGAAACACTGAAGCTTTCTTT. Full variable domain (missing parts from reference TRBV3-1 and TRBJ1-1): DTAVSQTPKYLVTQMGNDKSIKCEQNLGHDTMYWYKQDSKKFLKIMFSYNNKELIINETVPNRFSPKSPDKAHLNLHINSLELGDSAVYFCASSQGRGNTEAFFGQGTRLTVV.

Only a few counts were recorded for this clonotype. This clone may be a read error of a much larger clone one base away. J is TRBJ2-7 and V is TRBV28; no reliable D call. The CDR3 runs to 15 residues. The germline V gene encodes CDR1 MDHEN and CDR2 SYDVKM. CDR3 sequence reads: CANSPLVKIWYEQYF. The DNA of the CDR3 is TGTGCCAACAGTCCCCTGGTGAAGATTTGGTACGAGCAGTACTTC.

This clonotype has at least ten counts. The chain uses TRBV2 and TRBJ1-2; 8 nucleotides agree with TRBD1. V dropped 6 bases and J dropped 8; count of bases not matched to a gene: 8. The CDR3 runs to 13 residues. The germline CDR1 and CDR2 sequences are SNHLY and FYNNEI. CDR3 amino acids: CASRDQGARGYTF. The DNA of the CDR3 is TGTGCCAGCAGAGACCAGGGGGCGCGAGGCTACACCTTC.

This clonotype appeared many times. The chain combines TRBV12-3 or TRBV12-4 with TRBJ2-1, with 11 bases aligning to TRBD1. The CDR3 length is 14 residues. The V and J ends lost 5 bases and 12 bases, in that order; junction bases with no gene match: 9. CDR3 sequence: CASSGTGGINAQFF. In DNA, the CDR3 is TGTGCCAGCAGTGGGACAGGGGGTATAAACGCGCAGTTCTTC.

Ten or more counts support this clonotype. This chain connects TRBV7-8 to TRBJ2-6; a possible D gene is TRBD1 (6 bases). The V gene's germline CDR1 is SGHVS and CDR2 FQNEAQ. CDR3 length: 18 amino acids. V dropped 2 bases and J dropped 0 bases, with 14 bases sitting between them. CDR3 residues: CASSLPPGQSSGANVLTF. The DNA for the CDR3 is TGTGCCAGCAGCTTACCCCCGGGACAAAGCTCTGGGGCCAACGTCCTGACTTTC.

This clonotype came up many times. The rearrangement links TRBV3-1 to TRBJ2-1; D is unclear. CDR1 LGHDT and CDR2 YNNKEL come from the germline V gene (reference sequence). The CDR3 spans 13 residues. V lost 1 base, J lost 6 bases, and 7 bases lay in between. DNA of the CDR3: TGTGCCAGCAGCCAAGGGTCGGGCAATGAGCAGTTCTTC. It specifies CASSQGSGNEQFF.

The J gene is TRBJ2-7, the V gene TRBV20-1; 9 nucleotides align to TRBD1. This CDR3 has 14 residues. The J segment lost 5 bases and the V segment lost 5 bases, leaving 10 bases of the junction unmatched. CDR1 is DFQATT, CDR2 SNEGSKA, per germline (reference sequence). The CDR3 protein is CSAEPTGGGDEQYF. In nucleotides, the CDR3 is TGCAGTGCTGAACCGACAGGGGGAGGGGACGAGCAGTACTTC.